Each of the 31 T cell receptor beta chains below was sequenced from the same sample in a study of cytomegalovirus exposure and HLA in healthy donors. The PCR made use of 60 Vbeta and 13 Jbeta primers. Only in-frame clones appear in the TCRdb table, and some are missing; sequencing was by immunoSEQ multiplex PCR. The sample shows 150,000 to 200,000 clones, less than 75% of them seen only once. Sequences were obtained from PBMCs. The receptors stem from a girl aged 10-17 years in good health and CMV-seronegative.

The rearrangement uses TRBV29-1 and TRBJ2-7, with 8 bases matching TRBD1. J was trimmed by 0 bases and V by 4 bases; bases with no gene match: 5. The CDR3 extends over 14 amino acids. Germline V gives CDR1 SQVTM, CDR2 ANQGSEA. The DNA of the CDR3 is TGCAGCGTTGTCACAGGGGGGTTCTCCTACGAGCAGTACTTC. Its translation is CSVVTGGFSYEQYF.

This chain uses TRBV10-3 with TRBJ2-1, with 7 bases aligning to TRBD2. In germline, CDR1 is ENHRY, CDR2 SYGVKD. The CDR3 has 14 amino acids. V dropped 3 bases and J dropped 10; count of bases not matched to a gene: 9. Written as DNA, the CDR3 is TGTGCCATCAGTGACCCCCCGGGACTACGGGAGCAGTTCTTC. Translated, it gives CAISDPPGLREQFF.

The CDR3 here is CASSAFDRAQETQYF. In DNA, the CDR3 is TGTGCCAGCAGCGCTTTTGACAGGGCCCAAGAGACCCAGTACTTC. The gene calls are TRBV9 and TRBJ2-5, with TRBD1 matching over 7 bases. CDR3 length: 15 residues. Germline lookup yields CDR1 SGDLS and CDR2 YYNGEE. With V trimmed by 3 bases and J by 1 base, 6 bases remained unmatched.

This clone was counted a single time. Mismatch with germline at one junction end may stem from a read error. J is TRBJ2-7 and V is TRBV27; TRBD1 matches 9 bases. The CDR3 sequence is 12 residues long. CDR1 is MNHEY, CDR2 SMNVEV, per germline (reference sequence). CDR3 region: CASRDRVYEQYF. In DNA, the CDR3 is TGTGCTAGCAGGGACAGGGTCTACGAGCAGTACTTC.

This rearrangement joins TRBV18 to TRBJ2-7, with a possible D match to TRBD1 (6 bases). The CDR3 is 12 residues long. Trimming shortened V by 5 bases and J by 6 bases, and 11 bases separated the two germline ends. CDR1 and CDR2 (germline): KGHSH, LQKENI. CDR3 nucleotides: TGTGCCAGCTCAACGACAGGATTCGAGCAGTACTTC. This translates into CASSTTGFEQYF.

The genes are TRBV2 and TRBJ2-7; TRBD1 matches 12 bases. The CDR3 covers 18 residues. Germline CDR1 reads SNHLY; CDR2 reads FYNNEI. V lost 5 bases and J lost 5; bases outside the gene matches: 16. In nucleotides, the CDR3 is TGTGCCAGCAGTCCCCACGGGACAGGGGGCGCGCGGGTTAACGAGCAGTACTTC. Translating it yields CASSPHGTGGARVNEQYF.

The chain recombines TRBV6-1 with TRBJ1-1; D may be TRBD1 (5 bases). From germline, CDR1 is MNHNS and CDR2 SASEGT. The V end was cut by 11 bases, the J end by 1 base, with 20 bases between. The CDR3 extends over 15 amino acids. This CDR3 reads CAGRGPGWENTEAFF. The DNA for the CDR3 is TGTGCCGGTCGAGGTCCAGGGTGGGAGAACACTGAAGCTTTCTTT.

For this clone: At one of its ends the junction is not consistent with the germline gene, which may arise from a read error. The chain couples TRBV5-1 to TRBJ1-4, with D possibly TRBD1 on 5 matching bases. Germline CDR1 and CDR2: SGHRS and YFSETQ. This CDR3 is built from 14 residues. The CDR3 is CASGLQAPDEKLFF. In DNA form, the CDR3 reads TGCGCCAGCGGCTTACAGGCCCCTGATGAAAAACTGTTTTTT.

V gene TRBV19 combines with J gene TRBJ2-5; TRBD1 agrees at 8 bases. The CDR3 is 17 residues long. Per germline, CDR1 LNHDA and CDR2 SQIVND (reference sequence). With 6 bases clipped from V and 3 bases from J, the junction kept 15 bases outside the gene matches. The CDR3 reads CASRSGIAGTGEETQYF. The DNA for the CDR3 is TGTGCCAGTAGATCCGGTATAGCCGGGACAGGAGAAGAGACCCAGTACTTC. The full variable domain, in which reference TRBV19 and TRBJ2-5 provide the parts outside the CDR3, is DGGITQSPKYLFRKEGQNVTLSCEQNLNHDAMYWYRQDPGQGLRLIYYSQIVNDFQKGDIAEGYSVSREKKESFPLTVTSAQKNPTAFYLCASRSGIAGTGEETQYFGPGTRLLVL.

This clone occurred a few times. The chain couples TRBV4-1 to TRBJ2-5, with D maybe TRBD2 (5 bases). CDR1 is MGHRA and CDR2 is YSYEKL in the germline V gene. The CDR3 contains 16 residues. V gave up 3 bases and J gave up 11 bases, with 25 bases separating them. CDR3 nucleotide sequence: TGCGCCAGCAGCCATTTACGAGGGAAGTACCCCGGGGAGCAGTACTTC. Encoded protein: CASSHLRGKYPGEQYF.

This clone came up a few times. This chain uses TRBV5-4 with TRBJ1-1; TRBD1 agrees at 10 bases. The germline CDR1 and CDR2 sequences are SGHNT and YYREEE (reference sequence). The CDR3 runs to 15 residues. The V and J ends lost 6 bases and 6 bases, in that order; junction bases with no gene match: 11. CDR3 sequence (DNA): TGTGCCAGCAACCCGAGTGGGACAGGGGAGGCTGAAGCTTTCTTT. It yields the protein CASNPSGTGEAEAFF.

This chain uses TRBV5-1 with TRBJ2-2; 9 bases agree with TRBD2. This CDR3 spans 17 amino acids. The germline V gene has CDR1 SGHRS and CDR2 YFSETQ. V shed 3 bases and J 0 bases; nucleotides not matched to a gene: 6. For the CDR3, the DNA is TGCGCCAGCAGCTGGGGAGCGGGGGGATCGAACACCGGGGAGCTGTTTTTT. Protein: CASSWGAGGSNTGELFF. Full variable domain (outside the CDR3, taken from reference TRBV5-1 and TRBJ2-2): KAGVTQTPRYLIKTRGQQVTLSCSPISGHRSVSWYQQTPGQGLQFLFEYFSETQRNKGNFPGRFSGRQFSNSRSEMNVSTLELGDSALYLCASSWGAGGSNTGELFFGEGSRLTVL.

This clone was counted once. The chain links TRBV27 to TRBJ2-7; no reliable D call. V lost 5 bases to trimming and J lost 2 bases, with 10 bases between them. The CDR3 consists of 13 residues. Per the germline V gene, CDR1 is MNHEY and CDR2 is SMNVEV (reference sequence). The CDR3 bases are TGTGCCAGCAGTCCCCTGCAGGCCTACGAGCAGTACTTC. Residues: CASSPLQAYEQYF.

This clone came up a few times. The V and J genes are TRBV5-6 and TRBJ2-7, with a tentative D call TRBD2 (6 bases). The germline CDR1 and CDR2 sequences are SGHDT and YYEEEE. The CDR3 spans 16 residues. Between the trimmed V and J ends, which lost 4 bases and 2 bases, there was a span of 19 bases. CDR3 sequence (DNA): TGTGCCAGCAGCGGGGGGTATGGAGGATTCCCCTACGAGCAGTACTTC. Its translation is CASSGGYGGFPYEQYF.

The chain has TRBV27 and TRBJ1-6; 8 nucleotides match TRBD1. V trimming: 3 bases; J trimming: 9 bases; junction bases outside the gene matches: 7. The CDR3 is 15 residues long. Germline V CDR1 and CDR2: MNHEY, SMNVEV (reference sequence). This CDR3 reads CASSLVRQGSSPLHF. CDR3 nucleotide sequence: TGTGCCAGCAGTTTGGTGAGACAGGGGAGTTCACCCCTCCACTTT.

This clone turned up a few times. CDR3 loop: CASSVVPLGGDRRDTIYF. In nucleotides, the CDR3 is TGTGCCAGCAGCGTAGTTCCCCTCGGGGGGGACCGGAGGGACACCATATATTTT. The rearrangement links TRBV9 to TRBJ1-3; D perhaps matches TRBD1 (5 bases). Trimming pared 0 bases from V and 8 bases from J, leaving 24 bases between. This CDR3 spans 18 amino acids. The germline V gene has CDR1 SGDLS and CDR2 YYNGEE.

The chain couples TRBV7-9 to TRBJ2-5, with TRBD2 matching over 9 bases. After removal of 5 bases from V and 2 bases from J, the junction contained 12 bases not matched to a gene. In germline, CDR1 is SEHNR, CDR2 FQNEAQ (reference sequence). This CDR3 region has 17 residues. CDR3 in DNA: TGTGCCAGCAGCCCGAGCTTTAGCGGGGGAGGGCAAGAGACCCAGTACTTC. Protein product: CASSPSFSGGGQETQYF.

The J gene is TRBJ2-5, the V gene TRBV14, with D possibly TRBD1 on 7 matching bases. V lost 4 bases and J lost 2, with 11 bases in between. The CDR3 is 14 residues long. CDR1 is SGHDN and CDR2 is FVKESK in the germline V gene. The CDR3 spells CASSPRGQQETQYF. DNA of the CDR3: TGTGCCAGCAGCCCGCGGGGACAGCAAGAGACCCAGTACTTC.

This chain connects TRBV11-3 to TRBJ2-7; no definite D call. Trimming pared 4 bases from V and 0 bases from J, leaving 7 bases between. Germline CDR1 SGHNT, CDR2 YENEEA. The CDR3 is 13 amino acids. The CDR3, as DNA: TGTGCCAGCAGCTCCCCGGGCTCCTACGAGCAGTACTTC. It is translated as CASSSPGSYEQYF.

The chain recombines TRBV9 with TRBJ1-3; D may be TRBD1 (5 bases). V was shortened by 4 bases and J by 0 bases, with 14 bases between the two germline ends. The germline gives CDR1 SGDLS, CDR2 YYNGEE. The CDR3 consists of 16 residues. The CDR3: CASSRGGTASGNTIYF. DNA for the CDR3: TGTGCCAGCAGCCGTGGTGGGACTGCCTCTGGAAACACCATATATTTT.

CDR3 nucleotide sequence: TGCGCCAGCACCGATCCGGGACAGGGTTTACATTCACCCCTCCACTTT. It is translated as CASTDPGQGLHSPLHF. This chain links TRBV5-1 with TRBJ1-6; TRBD1 aligns across 9 bases. The ends lost 6 bases at V and 8 bases at J; junction bases unmatched: 12. This CDR3 region has 16 residues. Germline values: CDR1 SGHRS, CDR2 YFSETQ.

In the case of this clone: The same CDR3 also results from other DNA sequences found in this sample. V is TRBV6-6 and J is TRBJ1-5; D uncertain. The V gene's germline CDR1 is MNHNY and CDR2 SVGAGI (reference sequence). Trimming pared 6 bases from V and 0 bases from J, leaving 6 bases between. CDR3 length: 13 amino acids. CDR3 protein: CASSPGSNQPQHF. CDR3 bases: TGTGCCAGCAGCCCGGGTAGCAATCAGCCCCAGCATTTT.

This clone has just a few counts. The chain combines TRBV7-6 with TRBJ1-1, with D possibly matching TRBD1 (5 bases). Germline-derived CDR1 and CDR2 are SGHVS and FNYEAQ. The V gene lost 6 bases and the J gene lost 1 base, with 9 bases spanning the gap. This CDR3 is built from 13 residues. DNA for the CDR3: TGTGCCAGCAGGTACACAGGGAACACTGAAGCTTTCTTT. The encoded protein is CASRYTGNTEAFF.

This sequence joins TRBV19 and TRBJ1-2, with 8 bases fitting TRBD1. The germline gives CDR1 LNHDA, CDR2 SQIVND (reference sequence). The ends lost 9 bases at V and 1 base at J; junction bases unmatched: 13. The CDR3 is 16 residues long. The CDR3 DNA reads TGTGCCAGCAAAAGCCCACAGACAGGGGATAACTATGGCTACACCTTC. Translating it yields CASKSPQTGDNYGYTF.

This clone has a count of ten or more. The chain employs TRBV7-8 and TRBJ1-2; D is unclear. Trimming removed 1 base at V and 1 base at J, with 10 bases between. In germline, CDR1 is SGHVS, CDR2 FQNEAQ. This CDR3 contains 15 residues. The DNA of the CDR3 is TGTGCCAGCAGCTTAGATGGACGGGATAACTATGGCTACACCTTC. This codes for CASSLDGRDNYGYTF. Combining the CDR3 with reference TRBV7-8 and TRBJ1-2 gives the whole variable domain GAGVSQSPRYKVAKRGQDVALRCDPISGHVSLFWYQQALGQGPEFLTYFQNEAQLDKSGLPSDRFFAERPEGSVSTLKIQRTQQEDSAVYLCASSLDGRDNYGYTFGSGTRLTVV.

The CDR3 sequence is CASRQQGAGQPQHF. The CDR3 nucleotides read TGTGCCAGCAGGCAACAGGGGGCGGGACAGCCCCAGCATTTT. V and J are TRBV28 and TRBJ1-5, with 9 bases lining up with TRBD1. The CDR3 totals 14 residues. The germline V gene encodes CDR1 MDHEN and CDR2 SYDVKM. J lost 7 bases, V lost 6 bases, and 7 bases had no gene match.

The rearrangement joins TRBV6-5 to TRBJ2-5; a possible D gene is TRBD2 (5 bases). There are 15 residues in the CDR3. Germline-derived CDR1 and CDR2 are MNHEY and SVGAGI. Trimming removed 8 bases at V and 1 base at J, with 17 bases between. The CDR3 reads CASGGGRAPQETQYF. CDR3 DNA: TGTGCCAGCGGAGGCGGCAGAGCCCCCCAAGAGACCCAGTACTTC.

The V call is TRBV14, the J call TRBJ2-7; 7 bases are shared with TRBD1. The CDR3 loop spans 13 amino acids. J gave up 2 bases and V 4 bases, and 2 bases lay outside the gene matches. The germline gives CDR1 SGHDN, CDR2 FVKESK. The CDR3 protein is CASSPGQTYEQYF. In DNA form, the CDR3 reads TGTGCCAGCAGCCCGGGACAGACCTACGAGCAGTACTTC.

This clone was observed a single time. This sequence joins TRBV2 and TRBJ2-3; 7 bases map to TRBD1. Germline lookup yields CDR1 SNHLY and CDR2 FYNNEI. Trimming took 11 bases from V and 2 from J; bases not matched to a gene: 7. The CDR3 loop spans 13 amino acids. The CDR3: CAGMGQYTDTQYF. The CDR3, as DNA: TGTGCCGGAATGGGACAGTACACAGATACGCAGTATTTT.

The V gene is TRBV5-1, the J gene TRBJ2-5; D perhaps matches TRBD2 (5 bases). CDR1 SGHRS and CDR2 YFSETQ come from the germline V gene. The V and J ends lost 0 bases and 2 bases respectively, with 8 bases between them. The CDR3 is 14 amino acids. DNA for the CDR3: TGCGCCAGCAGCTTGGATACTAGTCAAGAGACCCAGTACTTC. This codes for CASSLDTSQETQYF. Drawing the rest from reference TRBV5-1 and TRBJ2-5, the complete variable domain is KAGVTQTPRYLIKTRGQQVTLSCSPISGHRSVSWYQQTPGQGLQFLFEYFSETQRNKGNFPGRFSGRQFSNSRSEMNVSTLELGDSALYLCASSLDTSQETQYFGPGTRLLVL.

In this sample, this clone turned up once. The CDR3 DNA sequence: TGTGCCAGCAGCAGTAGTCGGACAGCCCCTGAGAGGACTGAAGCTTTCTTT. It yields the protein CASSSSRTAPERTEAFF. The V call is TRBV9, the J call TRBJ1-1; TRBD1 might be the D (6 bases). The CDR3 sequence is 17 residues long. The V gene lost 4 bases and the J gene lost 5 bases, with 24 bases spanning the gap. Looked up from germline, CDR1 is SGDLS and CDR2 is YYNGEE.